Following are 27 T cell receptor beta chains from one sample sequenced in a study of shared clonotypes between healthy human individuals. The assay was immunoSEQ multiplex PCR, and TCRdb's table has in-frame clones only and misses some. The sample yields 2 million to 3 million clones, roughly 93% seen once. Sequenced sample: naive CD4+ T cells from PBMCs. The subset is: CD45RA+ positively selected. These receptors all stem from a young man in good health. Some clones in this sample may be carry-over from other donors' samples.

The chain recombines TRBV18 with TRBJ1-4; D might be TRBD1 (5 bases). Trimming cost V 6 bases and J 4 bases, with 18 bases left between them. Per germline, CDR1 KGHSH and CDR2 LQKENI. The CDR3 totals 16 residues. The CDR3 region has the DNA TGTGCCAGCTCCCAATACACTGGGGGATTTAATGAAAAACTGTTTTTT. This codes for CASSQYTGGFNEKLFF.

This sequence joins TRBV7-7 and TRBJ2-3; D remains unclear. CDR1 and CDR2 (germline): SSHAT, FNYEAQ (reference sequence). This CDR3 is built from 14 residues. V lost 5 bases and J 2 bases, leaving 11 bases between the germline ends. The CDR3 sequence is CASSPTTVTDTQYF. CDR3 DNA: TGTGCCAGCAGCCCAACGACCGTCACAGATACGCAGTATTTT.

The chain employs TRBV27 and TRBJ1-1; 8 bases fit TRBD1. The junction had 5 bases not matched to a gene; V was cut back by 6 bases and J by 2 bases. The CDR3 extends over 14 amino acids. The V gene's germline CDR1 is MNHEY and CDR2 SMNVEV (reference sequence). The CDR3 nucleotides are TGTGCCAGCAGCGAGGCAGGGGGCAACACTGAAGCTTTCTTT. Translated: CASSEAGGNTEAFF.

The chain combines TRBV7-2 with TRBJ2-7; weak D call: TRBD1 (6 bases). Trimming removed 2 bases from V and 3 bases from J, with 20 bases in between. The germline CDR1 and CDR2 sequences are SGHTA and FQGNSA. This CDR3 region has 17 residues. In DNA form, the CDR3 reads TGTGCCAGCAGCTTACGGCAGGGGAGCTCCGTGGACTACGAGCAGTACTTC. Amino acid sequence: CASSLRQGSSVDYEQYF. The whole variable domain, remainder taken from reference TRBV7-2 and TRBJ2-7, is GAGVSQSPSNKVTEKGKDVELRCDPISGHTALYWYRQSLGQGLEFLIYFQGNSAPDKSGLPSDRFSAERTGGSVSTLTIQRTQQEDSAVYLCASSLRQGSSVDYEQYFGPGTRLTVT.

This chain connects TRBV6-5 to TRBJ2-7; tentatively, D is TRBD2 (5 bases). The V and J ends lost 0 bases and 0 bases respectively, with 12 bases between them. The CDR3 spans 16 residues. From germline, CDR1 is MNHEY and CDR2 SVGAGI. CDR3 protein: CASSYSWTQSSYEQYF. In DNA, the CDR3 is TGTGCCAGCAGTTACTCGTGGACTCAAAGCTCCTACGAGCAGTACTTC.

V and J are TRBV14 and TRBJ2-1, with TRBD2 matching over 8 bases. Germline V gives CDR1 SGHDN, CDR2 FVKESK. The CDR3 length is 16 residues. V lost 8 bases, J lost 0 bases, and 9 bases stayed unmatched. The CDR3 protein is CASDTREGSSYNEQFF. Written as DNA, the CDR3 is TGTGCCAGCGACACTCGGGAGGGGAGCTCCTACAATGAGCAGTTCTTC.

This sequence joins TRBV6-6 and TRBJ1-4; 8 nucleotides line up with TRBD1. The J segment lost 1 base and the V segment lost 6 bases, leaving 1 base of the junction unmatched. Germline loops: CDR1 MNHNY, CDR2 SVGAGI (reference sequence). This CDR3 has 14 amino acids. For the CDR3, the DNA is TGTGCCAGCAGCGACAGGGGAACTAATGAAAAACTGTTTTTT. Translated: CASSDRGTNEKLFF.

This clone is a singleton in its sample. The gene calls are TRBV2 and TRBJ1-5, with 9 bases matching TRBD1. Germline V gene data show CDR1 as SNHLY and CDR2 as FYNNEI. This CDR3 has 16 residues. V was pared by 5 bases and J by 6 bases, with 11 bases of the junction left unmatched. The CDR3 bases are TGTGCCAGCAGTTCGTCCCGGACAGGGGTAGGTCAGCCCCAGCATTTT. Its protein is CASSSSRTGVGQPQHF.

The chain joins TRBV11-2 to TRBJ2-4; 8 bases are a match to TRBD1. The CDR3 contains 15 residues. The trim removed 2 bases at V and 9 bases at J, leaving 9 bases unmatched. The germline V gene has CDR1 SGHAT and CDR2 FQNNGV. The chain's CDR3 is CASSLTGQGSIIQYF. CDR3 bases: TGTGCCAGCAGCTTAACAGGACAGGGAAGTATCATTCAGTACTTC.

This chain links TRBV18 with TRBJ2-3; TRBD2 agrees at 11 bases. CDR3 length: 18 residues. The germline V gene encodes CDR1 KGHSH and CDR2 LQKENI. The trim removed 1 base at V and 0 bases at J, leaving 6 bases unmatched. CDR3 in amino acids: CASSPLSTSGISTDTQYF. CDR3 in DNA: TGTGCCAGCTCACCACTCTCGACTAGCGGGATTAGCACAGATACGCAGTATTTT.

V usage is TRBV5-6 and J usage is TRBJ2-5; possibly TRBD1 for D (5 bases). The V gene's germline CDR1 is SGHDT and CDR2 YYEEEE. The CDR3 covers 13 residues. Trimming took off 0 bases at V and 6 bases at J, with 9 bases between the two ends. DNA of the CDR3: TGTGCCAGCAGCTTGGGCAGGGAAAAGACCCAGTACTTC. This encodes CASSLGREKTQYF.

The chain combines TRBV9 with TRBJ1-1; 7 positions match TRBD1. The germline V gene encodes CDR1 SGDLS and CDR2 YYNGEE. CDR3 length equals 21 residues. After removal of 4 bases from V and 3 bases from J, the junction contained 27 bases not matched to a gene. CDR3 in amino acids: CASSHLEPLEYHRGYDTEAFF. The CDR3 DNA sequence: TGTGCCAGCAGCCACCTTGAACCTCTCGAGTACCACAGGGGCTACGACACTGAAGCTTTCTTT.

The chain uses TRBV2 and TRBJ2-7, with TRBD1 matching 9 bases. V dropped 6 bases and J dropped 7; count of bases not matched to a gene: 10. There are 14 residues in the CDR3. Looked up from germline, CDR1 is SNHLY and CDR2 is FYNNEI. The DNA for the CDR3 is TGTGCCAGCAGGAACAGGGGGCTATCGGGGGAGCAGTACTTC. It is translated as CASRNRGLSGEQYF.

The gene calls are TRBV11-2 and TRBJ1-1, with 7 bases matching TRBD1. CDR1 SGHAT and CDR2 FQNNGV come from the germline V gene. The trim removed 6 bases at V and 4 bases at J, leaving 8 bases unmatched. The CDR3 is 14 residues long. CDR3 DNA: TGTGCCAGCAGTCGACAGGGCGGCGGCACTGAAGCTTTCTTT. It translates to CASSRQGGGTEAFF. Full variable domain (rest looked up from reference TRBV11-2 and TRBJ1-1): EAGVAQSPRYKIIEKRQSVAFWCNPISGHATLYWYQQILGQGPKLLIQFQNNGVVDDSQLPKDRFSAERLKGVDSTLKIQPAKLEDSAVYLCASSRQGGGTEAFFGQGTRLTVV.

On this clone: Other DNA variants within this sample encode the same CDR3. The V and J genes are TRBV7-3 and TRBJ2-1; TRBD2 aligns across 11 bases. In germline, CDR1 is SGHTA, CDR2 FQGTGA. This CDR3 spans 15 amino acids. With 1 base clipped from V and 5 bases from J, the junction kept 1 base outside the gene matches. CDR3 region: CASSLMGLADNEQFF. CDR3 coding DNA: TGTGCCAGCAGCTTAATGGGACTAGCGGACAATGAGCAGTTCTTC. The full variable domain, its missing parts supplied by reference TRBV7-3 and TRBJ2-1, is GAGVSQTPSNKVTEKGKYVELRCDPISGHTALYWYRQSLGQGPEFLIYFQGTGAADDSGLPNDRFFAVRPEGSVSTLKIQRTERGDSAVYLCASSLMGLADNEQFFGPGTRLTVL.

This clone was seen only once. This chain uses TRBV4-1 with TRBJ2-2; no clear D gene. V was cut by 4 bases and J by 4 bases, with 28 bases left in between. CDR3 length: 20 residues. Germline V CDR1 and CDR2: MGHRA, YSYEKL. The CDR3: CASSLTYETPFGVGTGELFF. The DNA of the CDR3 is TGCGCCAGCAGCCTAACCTACGAGACTCCATTCGGCGTAGGCACCGGGGAGCTGTTTTTT.

V is TRBV11-2 and J is TRBJ2-5, with 12 bases fitting TRBD1. Germline assignment: CDR1 SGHAT and CDR2 FQNNGV. After removal of 4 bases from V and 1 base from J, the junction contained 7 bases not matched to a gene. This CDR3 is built from 17 residues. CDR3 loop: CASSSGQGALRQETQYF. The CDR3 DNA reads as TGTGCCAGCAGCTCGGGACAGGGGGCGTTACGCCAAGAGACCCAGTACTTC.

The chain joins TRBV19 to TRBJ1-2; the D gene is possibly TRBD1 (5 bases). CDR1 and CDR2 from the germline V gene are LNHDA and SQIVND (reference sequence). This CDR3 is built from 13 residues. Trimming pared 3 bases from V and 4 bases from J, leaving 9 bases between. For the CDR3, the DNA is TGTGCCAGTAGTATGGTAGGGACCTATGGCTACACCTTC. Translating it yields CASSMVGTYGYTF. The variable domain in full, with the rest retrieved from reference TRBV19 and TRBJ1-2, is DGGITQSPKYLFRKEGQNVTLSCEQNLNHDAMYWYRQDPGQGLRLIYYSQIVNDFQKGDIAEGYSVSREKKESFPLTVTSAQKNPTAFYLCASSMVGTYGYTFGSGTRLTVV.

The chain employs TRBV28 and TRBJ1-5, with no clear D. This CDR3 region has 17 residues. The V gene lost 6 bases and the J gene lost 1 base, with 19 bases spanning the gap. Germline V gene data show CDR1 as MDHEN and CDR2 as SYDVKM. The CDR3 DNA sequence: TGTGCCAGCAGCCAAGCCCCTCGAGGGCTGAGCAATCAGCCCCAGCATTTT. This encodes CASSQAPRGLSNQPQHF.

The chain has TRBV5-1 and TRBJ2-7; TRBD1 agrees at 7 bases. Germline-derived CDR1 and CDR2 are SGHRS and YFSETQ. The CDR3 is 14 amino acids. With V trimmed by 4 bases and J by 6 bases, 10 bases remained unmatched. The CDR3 DNA reads as TGCGCCAGCAGCCCGGGACAGAGGGCCCTCGAGCAGTACTTC. As protein: CASSPGQRALEQYF.

V and J are TRBV30 and TRBJ1-5; D ambiguous. Trimming cost V 2 bases and J 3 bases, with 8 bases left between them. The CDR3 length is 13 residues. CDR1 is GTSNPN and CDR2 is SVGIG in the germline V gene (reference sequence). The CDR3 DNA reads as TGTGCCTGGAGTTTGGGAAACAATCAGCCCCAGCATTTT. Its protein product is CAWSLGNNQPQHF.

This chain connects TRBV5-1 to TRBJ2-7; TRBD2 might be the D (5 bases). This CDR3 spans 16 amino acids. Trimming shortened V by 0 bases and J by 0 bases, and 13 bases separated the two germline ends. Germline V gene sequence: CDR1 SGHRS, CDR2 YFSETQ. CDR3 loop: CASSLGGSKSSYEQYF. CDR3 coding DNA: TGCGCCAGCAGCTTGGGAGGGTCCAAGAGCTCCTACGAGCAGTACTTC.

Worth noting for this clone: Other DNA sequences within the sample encode an identical CDR3. The chain couples TRBV9 to TRBJ2-5, with D hard to call. Germline values: CDR1 SGDLS, CDR2 YYNGEE. The CDR3 length is 12 residues. Trimming pared 0 bases from V and 3 bases from J, leaving 3 bases between. The CDR3 sequence: CASSVEEETQYF. The CDR3 region has the DNA TGTGCCAGCAGCGTAGAAGAAGAGACCCAGTACTTC.

As DNA, the CDR3 is TGTGCCAGCAGCCTCCCACCCGGACAGCCCCAGCATTTT. Encoded protein: CASSLPPGQPQHF. This chain joins TRBV6-6 and TRBJ1-5; D remains ambiguous. In germline, CDR1 is MNHNY, CDR2 SVGAGI (reference sequence). V gave up 6 bases and J gave up 7 bases, with 13 bases separating them. The CDR3 contains 13 residues.

V and J are TRBV28 and TRBJ1-1; D is undetermined. The CDR3 spans 15 residues. V lost 9 bases, J lost 9 bases, and 26 bases lay in between. Germline CDR1 MDHEN, CDR2 SYDVKM. Here the CDR3 DNA reads TGTGCCAGTGCCCTAGTCCCGGGGAAAGGTGGGAAAGCTTTCTTT. Translating it yields CASALVPGKGGKAFF.

This chain connects TRBV28 to TRBJ2-5; 7 bases fit TRBD1. Germline V CDR1 and CDR2: MDHEN, SYDVKM. V lost 3 bases to trimming and J lost 3 bases; unmatched junction nucleotides: 7. This CDR3 has 15 amino acids. DNA of the CDR3: TGTGCCAGCAGTTTGTTTAGGGGGCAGAAAGAGACCCAGTACTTC. Residues: CASSLFRGQKETQYF.

The rearrangement uses TRBV6-1 and TRBJ2-4; weak D call: TRBD1 (6 bases). V was trimmed by 2 bases and J by 7 bases, leaving 12 bases between them. This CDR3 is built from 14 residues. CDR1 MNHNS and CDR2 SASEGT come from the germline V gene. The CDR3 protein is CASSERSRGNIQYF. In DNA, the CDR3 is TGTGCCAGCAGTGAAAGGTCGAGGGGGAACATTCAGTACTTC.